Shown below are 21 T cell receptor beta chains from a single sample sequenced in a study of CD8+ T cells in alopecia areata. Pooled cutaneous lymph node cells were sorted using CD4, CD8alpha, NKG2D, NKG2ACE and other markers. Sequencing used cDNA as its template, made by extracting RNA and reverse transcribing it. TCRdb keeps only in-frame clones here, not all; method: immunoSEQ multiplex PCR. This repertoire holds 200,000 to 300,000 clones, and none appear only once. Input material: CD4+ T cells sorted from a lymph node. These receptors all come from a C3H/HeJ mouse with alopecia areata. Mice of this strain are of MHC haplotype H2-k.

This clone was counted only a few times. Gene and germline names: mouse. The CDR3 end falls 4 residues outside the read, so it is completed with the germline J gene. At the DNA level, this CDR3 is encoded by other sequences in the same sample as well. The rearrangement links TRBV19 to TRBJ1-2; D gene uncertain. The CDR3 consists of 11 residues. CDR1 is FNHDT, CDR2 SITEND, per germline (reference sequence). The V and J ends lost 8 bases and 1 base respectively, with 6 bases between them. The CDR3 bases that were read are TGTGCCAGTTCCAAAAACTCC. Translation gives CASSKNS. The entire CDR3 reads CASSKNSDYTF.

In its sample, this clone was seen a few times. Gene names refer to mouse genes. The read falls 4 residues short of the CDR3 end, and the missing part is taken from the germline J gene. Other DNA sequences in this sample translate to the same CDR3. The chain couples TRBV19 to TRBJ2-5, with 11 positions matching TRBD2. With 3 bases clipped from V and 3 bases from J, the junction kept 0 bases outside the gene matches. CDR1 FNHDT and CDR2 SITEND come from the germline V gene (reference sequence). CDR3 length equals 14 residues. The sequenced CDR3 bases are TGTGCCAGCAGTAGGGACTGGGGGCAAGAC. It yields the protein CASSRDWGQD. The CDR3 in its entirety is CASSRDWGQDTQYF.

Turning to this clone: Gene names denote mouse genes. Read sequence stops 4 residues before the CDR3 end, and the germline J gene provides the missing end. The chain uses TRBV5 and TRBJ1-1; perhaps TRBD1 as D (6 bases). Germline V gives CDR1 LGHNA, CDR2 YNLKQL (reference sequence). V was shortened by 4 bases and J by 0 bases, with 12 bases between the two germline ends. The CDR3 is 15 residues long. The CDR3 protein is CASSLSDSANTEVFF. Incomplete CDR3 DNA: TGTGCCAGCAGCCTCTCGGACAGTGCAAACACA.

Remarks on this clone: Gene names and germline refer to mouse. The CDR3 extends 4 residues past the end of the read, so its final part is completed from the germline J gene. The sample carries other DNA sequences with the same CDR3. The chain has TRBV13-2 and TRBJ2-1; possible D gene TRBD2, 7 bases. Germline CDR1 NNHNN, CDR2 SYGAGS (reference sequence). The CDR3 consists of 13 residues. V was pared by 5 bases and J by 1 base, with 7 bases between. Partial CDR3 DNA: TGTGCCAGCGGGGGGGGCAACTATGCT. Translation: CASGGGNYA. Given in full, the CDR3 is CASGGGNYAEQFF.

This clone was seen only a few times. Each gene name is a mouse one. The read stops 4 residues short of the end of the CDR3; the missing end is completed from the germline J gene. Other DNA variants within this sample encode the same CDR3. This sequence joins TRBV12-1 and TRBJ2-7; maybe TRBD1 (7 bases). CDR1 SGHSN and CDR2 HYEKVE come from the germline V gene. V lost 0 bases to trimming and J lost 0 bases, with 11 bases between them. This CDR3 region has 15 residues. The CDR3 protein is CASSLSGDSSYEQYF. The part of the CDR3 DNA that was read is TGTGCCAGCTCTCTCTCTGGGGACAGCTCCTAT.

This clone was seen more than once but under ten times. Gene names denote mouse genes. The CDR3 goes on 4 residues after the read ends, and that part is filled in from the germline J gene. This chain connects TRBV13-1 to TRBJ2-7; 7 nucleotides align to TRBD1. V trimming: 9 bases; J trimming: 0 bases; junction bases outside the gene matches: 3. From germline, CDR1 is NSHNY and CDR2 SYGAGN. The CDR3 extends over 12 amino acids. The CDR3 spells CAIRDSSYEQYF. Incomplete CDR3 DNA: TGTGCCATCCGGGACAGCTCCTAT.

In regard to this clone: Gene names and germline refer to mouse. Coverage ceases 4 residues before the CDR3 finishes, and the germline J gene fills in the end. The chain couples TRBV17 to TRBJ2-2; 7 nucleotides line up with TRBD2. With 0 bases clipped from V and 1 base from J, the junction kept 5 bases outside the gene matches. CDR1 and CDR2 from the germline V gene are MNHDT and YYDKIL. The length of the CDR3 is 17 residues. Partial CDR3 DNA: TGTGCTAGCAGTAGAGATCGGGGGGGAGGAAACACCGGG. It specifies CASSRDRGGGNTG. The full CDR3 protein is CASSRDRGGGNTGQLYF.

As regards this clone: These gene names are mouse names. The read is 4 residues too short to cover the CDR3 end, so that end is filled in from the germline J gene. The chain combines TRBV13-3 with TRBJ2-1, with 8 bases that match TRBD1. V trimming: 6 bases; J trimming: 6 bases; junction bases outside the gene matches: 8. Germline CDR1 and CDR2: NNHDY and SYVADS. This CDR3 spans 14 amino acids. The CDR3 sequence is CASKVDRGFAEQFF. The CDR3 DNA, read in part, is TGTGCCAGCAAGGTCGACAGGGGTTTTGCT.

For this clone: The genes are named according to mouse. The observed sequence ends 4 residues before the CDR3 terminus, with the missing tail filled in from the germline J gene. The chain uses TRBV13-3 and TRBJ1-1, with D possibly matching TRBD1 (6 bases). The CDR3 covers 13 residues. CDR1 is NNHDY and CDR2 is SYVADS in the germline V gene. This CDR3 is CASSERGAREVFF. Partial CDR3 DNA: TGTGCCAGCAGTGAGAGGGGGGCGCGA.

Points on this clone: This may stem from a read error, because a much larger clone lies one nucleotide away. Mouse gene names apply. The read ends 4 residues shy of where the CDR3 ends; the end is completed using the germline J gene. Other DNA sequences in this specimen translate into the identical CDR3. This chain connects TRBV13-1 to TRBJ2-7; 10 positions match TRBD2. The CDR3 is 13 residues long. The germline V gene encodes CDR1 NSHNY and CDR2 SYGAGN. The chain's CDR3 is CASSATGGYEQYF. The part of the CDR3 DNA that was read is TGTGCCAGCAGTGCGACTGGGGGGTAT.

This clone showed up just a few times. Gene labels here are mouse ones. The read stops 4 residues short of the end of the CDR3; the missing end is completed from the germline J gene. Other DNA sequences in this sample translate to the same CDR3. The chain employs TRBV14 and TRBJ2-5; a weak D match, TRBD2 (6 bases). The V end lost 2 bases, the J end lost 3 bases, and 7 bases lay between the germline ends. Germline CDR1 SGHDT, CDR2 FRDEAV. CDR3 length: 13 residues. The CDR3 sequence is CASSFGGQDTQYF. The CDR3 bases that were read are TGTGCCAGCAGTTTTGGGGGACAAGAC. Filled out from reference TRBV14 and TRBJ2-5, the complete variable domain reads EAGVTQSPRYAVLQEGQAVSFWCDPISGHDTLYWYQQPRDQGPQLLVYFRDEAVIDNSQLPSDRFSAVRPKGTNSTLKIQSAKQGDTATYLCASSFGGQDTQYFGPGTRLLVL.

As concerns this clone: Gene names are the mouse ones. The CDR3 extends 4 residues past the end of the read, so its final part is completed from the germline J gene. The chain links TRBV19 to TRBJ2-3; 11 nucleotides match TRBD2. V lost 5 bases to trimming and J lost 4 bases; unmatched junction nucleotides: 6. The CDR3 has 15 amino acids. Germline assignment: CDR1 FNHDT and CDR2 SITEND (reference sequence). The CDR3 sequence is CASSPDWGAPETLYF. The CDR3 bases that were read are TGTGCCAGCAGCCCGGACTGGGGGGCACCAGAA.

Concerning this clone: The gene names given are mouse names. From the germline J gene comes the end of the CDR3, since the read stops 4 residues before it. The V call is TRBV5, the J call TRBJ2-2; 7 positions match TRBD1. This CDR3 contains 16 residues. From germline, CDR1 is LGHNA and CDR2 YNLKQL (reference sequence). V lost 2 bases and J lost 3; bases outside the gene matches: 6. The CDR3 sequence is CASSQIRQGDTGQLYF. The CDR3 bases that were read are TGTGCCAGCAGCCAAATCAGACAGGGAGACACCGGG.

This clone was picked up a small number of times. Any gene name here is a mouse gene name. From the germline J gene comes the end of the CDR3, since the read stops 4 residues before it. J is TRBJ2-7 and V is TRBV29; D might be TRBD1 (5 bases). V dropped 7 bases and J dropped 3 bases, with 10 bases sitting between them. The CDR3 sequence is 12 residues long. Germline loops: CDR1 MSHET, CDR2 SYDVDS. CDR3: CASTPTVYEQYF. The sequenced CDR3 bases are TGTGCTAGCACCCCGACAGTCTAT.

On this clone: Gene names refer to mouse genes. Read data end 4 residues before the CDR3 end; the end is taken from the germline J gene. V and J are TRBV13-1 and TRBJ2-2, with D tentatively TRBD1 (5 bases). The CDR3 runs 13 residues. V dropped 2 bases and J dropped 6 bases, with 8 bases sitting between them. CDR1 and CDR2 (germline): NSHNY, SYGAGN. The covered CDR3 bases are TGTGCCAGCAGTGACCAGGGCGCCGGG. The encoded protein is CASSDQGAG. The whole CDR3 protein is CASSDQGAGQLYF.

This clone was seen a few times. Any gene name here is a mouse gene name. The CDR3 is cut off 4 residues early in the read; its end comes from the germline J gene. The rearrangement links TRBV14 to TRBJ2-5; 8 positions match TRBD2. Per germline, CDR1 SGHDT and CDR2 FRDEAV. CDR3 length: 13 residues. CDR3 DNA (partial): TGTGCCAGCAGTCAGACTGGGGAGGAC. Translation gives CASSQTGED. The entire CDR3 protein is CASSQTGEDTQYF. The full variable domain, its missing parts supplied by reference TRBV14 and TRBJ2-5, is EAGVTQSPRYAVLQEGQAVSFWCDPISGHDTLYWYQQPRDQGPQLLVYFRDEAVIDNSQLPSDRFSAVRPKGTNSTLKIQSAKQGDTATYLCASSQTGEDTQYFGPGTRLLVL.

This clone was seen more than once but under ten times. Genes and germline come from the mouse. The read ends 4 residues shy of where the CDR3 ends; the end is completed using the germline J gene. V gene TRBV29 combines with J gene TRBJ2-3; no clear D. V lost 2 bases to trimming and J lost 0 bases, with 6 bases between them. Germline V gives CDR1 MSHET, CDR2 SYDVDS. The CDR3 is made up of 14 amino acids. CDR3 DNA (partial): TGTGCTAGCAGTTTAACATCTAGTGCAGAA. Encoded protein: CASSLTSSAE. The whole CDR3 sequence is CASSLTSSAETLYF.

This clone showed up just a few times. The listed genes are named as in mouse. The CDR3 extends 3 residues past the end of the read, so its final part is completed from the germline J gene. This chain connects TRBV19 to TRBJ1-6, with TRBD1 matching 10 bases. TRBJ1-6 is an ORF, and what it does is uncertain. Losses at the gene ends were 4 bases for V and 4 bases for J; bases not matched to a gene: 14. Germline loops: CDR1 FNHDT, CDR2 SITEND (reference sequence). The CDR3 has 19 amino acids. The CDR3 sequence: CASSLPGTGEAPYNSPLYF. The part of the CDR3 DNA that was read is TGTGCCAGCAGTCTCCCCGGGACAGGGGAGGCTCCATATAATTCGCCC.

To note about this clone: The germline and genes are mouse ones. The read is 4 residues too short to cover the CDR3 end, so that end is filled in from the germline J gene. The chain couples TRBV13-1 to TRBJ2-5; 9 nucleotides align to TRBD2. The V and J ends lost 3 bases and 2 bases, in that order; junction bases with no gene match: 7. The germline CDR1 and CDR2 sequences are NSHNY and SYGAGN. The CDR3 is 16 amino acids. The CDR3 loop reads CASSVSRDWVQDTQYF. CDR3 DNA (partial): TGTGCCAGCAGTGTGTCCCGGGACTGGGTCCAAGAC.

Turning to this clone: Gene labels here are mouse ones. The CDR3 goes on 4 residues after the read ends, and that part is filled in from the germline J gene. The chain uses TRBV13-1 and TRBJ2-2, with 8 bases lining up with TRBD1. From germline, CDR1 is NSHNY and CDR2 SYGAGN. Trimming took 1 base from V and 2 from J; bases not matched to a gene: 1. This CDR3 comprises 15 residues. The CDR3 here is CASSDHRGNTGQLYF. The part of the CDR3 DNA that was read is TGTGCCAGCAGTGATCACAGGGGGAACACCGGG.

Concerning this clone itself: Mouse gene names and germline throughout. The CDR3 extends 4 residues past the end of the read, so its final part is completed from the germline J gene. The sample has other DNA sequences that encode this CDR3 too. The V gene is TRBV19, the J gene TRBJ2-7; 9 bases are shared with TRBD1. Germline CDR1 FNHDT, CDR2 SITEND (reference sequence). This CDR3 comprises 14 residues. The junction had 1 base not matched to a gene; V was cut back by 3 bases and J by 0 bases. The CDR3 sequence: CASSTTGGSYEQYF. The part of the CDR3 DNA that was read is TGTGCCAGCAGTACGACAGGGGGCTCCTAT. Using reference TRBV19 and TRBJ2-7 for the parts outside the CDR3, the full variable domain is GGIITQTPKFLIGQEGQKLTLKCQQNFNHDTMYWYRQDSGKGLRLIYYSITENDLQKGDLSEGYDASREKKSSFSLTVTSAQKNEMAVFLCASSTTGGSYEQYFGPGTRLTVL.